Presented here are 3 T cell receptor beta chains from one specimen sequenced in a study of cytomegalovirus exposure and HLA in healthy donors. Researchers ran the PCR with 60 Vbeta and 13 Jbeta primers. Profiled with immunoSEQ multiplex PCR; TCRdb holds only in-frame clones, not every one. This table holds 150,000 to 250,000 clones, about four fifths found once. The specimen sequenced was PBMCs. These receptor sequences come from a girl aged 10 to 17 in good health and CMV-seropositive.

Written as DNA, the CDR3 is TGTGCCAGCAGCGTCGACAGGGGCTATGGCTACACCTTC. This sequence encodes CASSVDRGYGYTF. The chain employs TRBV9 and TRBJ1-2; 8 positions match TRBD1. Germline V gene sequence: CDR1 SGDLS, CDR2 YYNGEE. The trim removed 2 bases at V and 4 bases at J, leaving 1 base unmatched. The CDR3 runs to 13 residues.

The V and J genes are TRBV5-6 and TRBJ2-2, with TRBD2 as a possible D gene (6 bases). The V end lost 2 bases, the J end lost 0 bases, and 17 bases lay between the germline ends. The CDR3 is 18 residues long. CDR1 and CDR2 from the germline V gene are SGHDT and YYEEEE. This chain's CDR3 is CASSLGGTILPNTGELFF. The CDR3 nucleotides are TGTGCCAGCAGCTTAGGCGGGACCATACTCCCGAACACCGGGGAGCTGTTTTTT.

The genes are TRBV30 and TRBJ1-1; D unresolved. The CDR3 sequence is 14 residues long. With 4 bases removed from V and 0 bases from J, the gap between germline ends came to 12 bases. Germline CDR1 GTSNPN, CDR2 SVGIG (reference sequence). This chain's CDR3 is CAWKGGLLNTEAFF. CDR3 coding DNA: TGTGCCTGGAAGGGCGGGCTACTGAACACTGAAGCTTTCTTT.